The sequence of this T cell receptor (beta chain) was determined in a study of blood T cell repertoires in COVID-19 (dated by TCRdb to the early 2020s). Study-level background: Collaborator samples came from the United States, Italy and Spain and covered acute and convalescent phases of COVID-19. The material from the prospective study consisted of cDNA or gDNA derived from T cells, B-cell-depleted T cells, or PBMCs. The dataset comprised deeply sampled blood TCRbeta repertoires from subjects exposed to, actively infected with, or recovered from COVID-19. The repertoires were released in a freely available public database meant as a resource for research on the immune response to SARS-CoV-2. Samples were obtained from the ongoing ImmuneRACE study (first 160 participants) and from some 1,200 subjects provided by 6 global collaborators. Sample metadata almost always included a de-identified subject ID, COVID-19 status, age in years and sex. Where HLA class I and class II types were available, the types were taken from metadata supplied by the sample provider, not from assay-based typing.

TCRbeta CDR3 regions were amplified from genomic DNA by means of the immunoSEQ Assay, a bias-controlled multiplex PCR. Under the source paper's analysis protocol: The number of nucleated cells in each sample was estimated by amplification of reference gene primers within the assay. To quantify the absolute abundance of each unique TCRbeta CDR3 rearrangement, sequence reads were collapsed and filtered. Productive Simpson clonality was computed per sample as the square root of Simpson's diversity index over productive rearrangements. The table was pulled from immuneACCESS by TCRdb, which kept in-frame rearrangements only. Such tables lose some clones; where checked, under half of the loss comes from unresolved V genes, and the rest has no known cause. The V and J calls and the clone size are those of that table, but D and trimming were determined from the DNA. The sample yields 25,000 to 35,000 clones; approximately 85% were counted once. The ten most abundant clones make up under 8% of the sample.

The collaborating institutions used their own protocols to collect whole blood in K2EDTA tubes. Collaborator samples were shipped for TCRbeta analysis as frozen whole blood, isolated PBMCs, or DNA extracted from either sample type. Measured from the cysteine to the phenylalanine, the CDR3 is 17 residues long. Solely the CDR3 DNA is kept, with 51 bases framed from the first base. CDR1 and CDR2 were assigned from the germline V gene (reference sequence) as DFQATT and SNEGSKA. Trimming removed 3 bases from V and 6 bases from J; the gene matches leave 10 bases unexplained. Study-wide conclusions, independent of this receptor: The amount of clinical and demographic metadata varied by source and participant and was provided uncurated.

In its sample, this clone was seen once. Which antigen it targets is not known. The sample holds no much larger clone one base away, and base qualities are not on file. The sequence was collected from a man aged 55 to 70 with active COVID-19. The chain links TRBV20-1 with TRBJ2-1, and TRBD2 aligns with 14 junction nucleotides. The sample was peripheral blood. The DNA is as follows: TGCAGTGCTAGTCCGGGACTAGCGGGAGTGAGGGGCAATGAGCAGTTCTTC. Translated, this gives CSASPGLAGVRGNEQFF.